These 3 T cell receptor beta chains share one sample of origin, sequenced in a study of blood T cell repertoires in COVID-19. TCRdb keeps only in-frame clones here, not all; method: immunoSEQ multiplex PCR. The sample includes over 150,000 clones, around 84% seen only once; the top ten take under 2%. Material: peripheral blood. These receptors came from an elderly man with acute or convalescent COVID-19.

The chain employs TRBV7-8 and TRBJ2-7; tentatively, D is TRBD1 (5 bases). V was cut by 3 bases and J by 3 bases, with 6 bases left in between. The CDR3 runs 12 residues. Per germline, CDR1 SGHVS and CDR2 FQNEAQ. CDR3 DNA sequence: TGTGCCAGCAGCTTTGACAGCTACGAGCAGTACGTC. Its translation: CASSFDSYEQYV.

The chain recombines TRBV5-4 with TRBJ2-1; D might be TRBD2 (5 bases). The CDR3 is made up of 15 amino acids. V lost 4 bases, J lost 0 bases, and 11 bases lay in between. The germline CDR1 and CDR2 sequences are SGHNT and YYREEE (reference sequence). This chain's CDR3 is CASSPSAASYNEQFF. The CDR3 DNA is TGTGCCAGCAGCCCGTCAGCGGCCTCCTACAATGAGCAGTTCTTC.

The chain has TRBV6-2 or TRBV6-3 and TRBJ2-3; D not resolved. Trimming removed 2 bases at V and 0 bases at J, with 12 bases between. Per germline, CDR1 MNHEY and CDR2 SVGEGT. CDR3 length equals 16 residues. This chain's CDR3 is CASSYGPGSSTDTQYF. Here the CDR3 DNA reads TGTGCCAGCAGTTACGGGCCAGGCTCAAGCACAGATACGCAGTATTTT.